This passage covers 31 T cell receptor beta chains from one sample sequenced in a study of blood T cell repertoires in COVID-19 (dated by TCRdb to 2019 to 2021). Preparation of the library involved the immunoSEQ multiplex PCR assay. TCRdb retrieved this table from immuneACCESS and kept in-frame rearrangements only. Not all clones are present; in checked studies, unresolved V genes account for under half, and no reason is known for the remainder. The sample table shows around 170,000 clones, and more than 80% are seen once. 9.5% to 15% of the sample is in the top ten clones. Material for sequencing was PBMCs or T cells enriched from blood (not recorded which). Source of these receptors: a man between 45 and 60 years old who had recovered from COVID-19.

The chain employs TRBV13 and TRBJ1-1; D unclear. Deletions cut 5 bases from V and 1 base from J, with 11 bases between. This CDR3 has 14 amino acids. Germline CDR1 is PRHDT and CDR2 is FYEKMQ (reference sequence). For the CDR3, the DNA is TGTGCCAGCAGCCGTTCCACGGGGAACACTGAAGCTTTCTTT. Translated: CASSRSTGNTEAFF. Supplemented by reference TRBV13 and TRBJ1-1, the full variable domain reads AAGVIQSPRHLIKEKRETATLKCYPIPRHDTVYWYQQGPGQDPQFLISFYEKMQSDKGSIPDRFSAQQFSDYHSELNMSSLELGDSALYFCASSRSTGNTEAFFGQGTRLTVV.

The rearrangement uses TRBV7-8 and TRBJ2-3; no reliable D call. The CDR3 is 17 amino acids. Germline assignment: CDR1 SGHVS and CDR2 FQNEAQ. V dropped 5 bases and J dropped 1 base, with 19 bases sitting between them. The CDR3 loop reads CASSPRRMTRGTDTQYF. The CDR3 DNA is TGTGCCAGCAGCCCACGACGGATGACTCGCGGCACAGATACGCAGTATTTT.

The chain has TRBV7-3 and TRBJ2-5; D is perhaps TRBD1 (6 bases). V lost 5 bases, J lost 5 bases, and 15 bases lay in between. Germline values: CDR1 SGHTA, CDR2 FQGTGA. This CDR3 contains 14 residues. CDR3 region: CASSMAAQGETQYF. The CDR3 DNA reads as TGTGCCAGCAGCATGGCCGCGCAGGGGGAGACCCAGTACTTC.

The rearrangement joins TRBV2 to TRBJ1-6, with D hard to call. V was pared by 6 bases and J by 7 bases, with 10 bases between. Germline V gene sequence: CDR1 SNHLY, CDR2 FYNNEI. The length of the CDR3 is 13 residues. The CDR3 reads CASSPQVNSPLHF. CDR3 sequence (DNA): TGTGCCAGCAGCCCACAAGTAAATTCACCCCTCCACTTT.

In its sample, this clone was seen a few times. The V gene is TRBV13, the J gene TRBJ1-2, with D perhaps TRBD1 (6 bases). Between the trimmed V and J ends, which lost 3 bases and 8 bases, there was a span of 22 bases. CDR1 is PRHDT and CDR2 is FYEKMQ in the germline V gene (reference sequence). The CDR3 sequence is 16 residues long. CDR3 loop: CASSFRLRDNGGGYTF. The CDR3, as DNA: TGTGCCAGCAGCTTCCGCCTGAGGGACAATGGCGGCGGCTACACCTTC.

This clone was seen once. The chain has TRBV20-1 and TRBJ2-5, with D perhaps TRBD1 (6 bases). The V end lost 4 bases, the J end lost 4 bases, and 7 bases lay between the germline ends. Germline CDR1 reads DFQATT; CDR2 reads SNEGSKA (reference sequence). The CDR3 has 11 residues. CDR3 region: CSAIQGETQYF. CDR3 DNA: TGCAGTGCTATACAGGGAGAGACCCAGTACTTC.

V usage is TRBV28 and J usage is TRBJ2-5; D possibly corresponds to TRBD1 (6 bases). In germline, CDR1 is MDHEN, CDR2 SYDVKM. CDR3 length: 14 residues. Trimming removed 5 bases from V and 2 bases from J, with 12 bases in between. The CDR3 sequence: CASSPPTGQETQYF. The CDR3 DNA follows: TGTGCCAGCAGTCCACCGACAGGTCAAGAGACCCAGTACTTC.

The V gene is TRBV9, the J gene TRBJ1-6, with 10 bases identical to TRBD1. Germline CDR1 and CDR2: SGDLS and YYNGEE. The CDR3 totals 15 residues. After removal of 0 bases from V and 8 bases from J, the junction contained 2 bases not matched to a gene. This CDR3 reads CASSVAGTGDSPLHF. CDR3 DNA: TGTGCCAGCAGCGTAGCCGGGACAGGGGATTCACCCCTCCACTTT.

This clone was seen once. This chain connects TRBV10-1 to TRBJ2-7, with 11 bases aligning to TRBD1. CDR3 length: 16 amino acids. Trimming removed 4 bases from V and 3 bases from J; junction bases left unmatched: 8. The germline gives CDR1 WNHNN, CDR2 SYGVQD (reference sequence). CDR3 nucleotide sequence: TGCGCCAGCAGTGGGGACAGGGGGAAAAATTTCTACGAGCAGTACTTC. Its translation: CASSGDRGKNFYEQYF.

The chain carries TRBV6-5 and TRBJ1-1, with D tentatively TRBD1 (5 bases). V was clipped by 7 bases and J by 0 bases, with 9 bases between them. The CDR3 runs to 13 residues. Germline V gives CDR1 MNHEY, CDR2 SVGAGI. The CDR3 bases are TGTGCCAGCACCCGACAGTTGAACACTGAAGCTTTCTTT. Residues: CASTRQLNTEAFF.

The chain links TRBV7-6 to TRBJ2-3, with D possibly matching TRBD1 (5 bases). The CDR3 is 12 amino acids. V gave up 5 bases and J gave up 4 bases, with 7 bases separating them. Germline CDR1 and CDR2: SGHVS and FNYEAQ. The CDR3 is CASSGAADTQYF. CDR3 coding DNA: TGTGCCAGCAGCGGGGCCGCAGATACGCAGTATTTT.

The chain recombines TRBV19 with TRBJ1-5; D perhaps matches TRBD1 (5 bases). Trimming removed 9 bases from V and 5 bases from J, with 17 bases in between. The CDR3 is 14 amino acids. Germline V gene sequence: CDR1 LNHDA, CDR2 SQIVND (reference sequence). This chain's CDR3 is CASRTQGYDQPQHF. CDR3 in DNA: TGTGCCAGCCGGACACAAGGGTATGATCAGCCCCAGCATTTT.

The chain employs TRBV10-2 and TRBJ1-5; TRBD1 matches at 9 bases. The V gene's germline CDR1 is WSHSY and CDR2 SAAADI. This CDR3 comprises 17 residues. Losses at the gene ends were 2 bases for V and 6 bases for J; bases not matched to a gene: 11. Here the CDR3 DNA reads TGCGCCAGCAGTGAGCCGTTAACAGGGGGCGCGGGTCAGCCCCAGCATTTT. It codes for CASSEPLTGGAGQPQHF.

This clone showed up just once. The rearrangement uses TRBV10-3 and TRBJ2-7; weak D call: TRBD1 (6 bases). V gave up 10 bases and J gave up 2 bases, with 15 bases separating them. This CDR3 is built from 13 residues. Germline V lookup: CDR1 ENHRY, CDR2 SYGVKD. DNA of the CDR3: TGTGCCAAAAACAGGGATGTTGCCTACGAGCAGTACTTC. Translated: CAKNRDVAYEQYF.

This clone was counted between two and nine times. J is TRBJ1-5 and V is TRBV6-5, with 10 bases identical to TRBD1. V trimming: 5 bases; J trimming: 5 bases; junction bases outside the gene matches: 6. The CDR3 covers 15 residues. Germline CDR1 is MNHEY and CDR2 is SVGAGI. The chain's CDR3 is CASSKTGTGDQPQHF. CDR3 nucleotides: TGTGCCAGCAGTAAAACCGGGACAGGGGATCAGCCCCAGCATTTT.

This clone was seen a single time. The junction and the germline gene differ at one end; a read error may be behind it. This CDR3 is CASSDVSPIF. CDR3 in DNA: TGTGCCAGCAGTGATGTCAGTCCCATCTTC. This chain links TRBV2 with TRBJ2-1; D call uncertain. Germline-derived CDR1 and CDR2 are SNHLY and FYNNEI. This CDR3 has 10 amino acids.

This clone was detected once. This chain uses TRBV24-1 with TRBJ2-5; a weak D match, TRBD1 (5 bases). V was pared by 4 bases and J by 4 bases, with 12 bases between. CDR3 size: 14 residues. CDR1 is KGHDR, CDR2 SFDVKD, per germline. The CDR3 sequence: CATSEAGASETQYF. In DNA, the CDR3 is TGTGCCACCAGTGAAGCTGGGGCTTCAGAGACCCAGTACTTC.

This sequence joins TRBV30 and TRBJ1-2, with D unresolved. V shed 0 bases and J shed 13 bases, with 12 bases lying between them. The CDR3 is made up of 11 amino acids. Germline values: CDR1 GTSNPN, CDR2 SVGIG (reference sequence). The CDR3 bases are TGTGCCTGGAGTGTGACTGGAGCTGGCACCTTC. Its translation: CAWSVTGAGTF.

The chain couples TRBV3-1 (or the pseudogene TRBV3-2) to TRBJ1-2; 7 bases map to TRBD1. The germline CDR1 and CDR2 sequences are LGHDT and YNNKEL (reference sequence). V dropped 5 bases and J dropped 1; count of bases not matched to a gene: 4. The CDR3 length is 14 residues. The CDR3 DNA follows: TGTGCCAGCAGCTCGCGGGACAGTAACTATGGCTACACCTTC. Protein product: CASSSRDSNYGYTF.

This chain uses TRBV5-1 with TRBJ2-1; 8 bases are a match to TRBD1. The CDR3 covers 14 residues. Germline trimming cut 4 bases from V and 4 bases from J; bases unmatched to any gene: 4. In germline, CDR1 is SGHRS, CDR2 YFSETQ. CDR3 DNA sequence: TGCGCCAGCAGCCATGGACAGGGTTACAATGAGCAGTTCTTC. It specifies CASSHGQGYNEQFF.

This chain links TRBV6-5 with TRBJ1-1; possible D gene TRBD1, 5 bases. The CDR3 contains 14 residues. Trimming cost V 0 bases and J 3 bases, with 8 bases left between them. Per the germline V gene, CDR1 is MNHEY and CDR2 is SVGAGI. The CDR3 DNA follows: TGTGCCAGCAGTTACTCAAGGGACTACACTGAAGCTTTCTTT. Its translation: CASSYSRDYTEAFF.

The chain carries TRBV5-6 and TRBJ2-2, with 7 nucleotides matching TRBD1. The germline V gene encodes CDR1 SGHDT and CDR2 YYEEEE. With 1 base clipped from V and 5 bases from J, the junction kept 8 bases outside the gene matches. The CDR3 is 16 amino acids. This chain's CDR3 is CASSLLEQGWTGELFF. The CDR3 bases are TGTGCCAGCAGCTTGTTAGAACAGGGGTGGACCGGGGAGCTGTTTTTT.

The V call is TRBV12-3 or TRBV12-4, the J call TRBJ1-6; the D gene is possibly TRBD1 (5 bases). The CDR3 spans 12 residues. Trimming removed 8 bases at V and 6 bases at J, with 8 bases between. The CDR3 sequence: CASWGGNSPLHF. Here the CDR3 DNA reads TGTGCCAGCTGGGGGGGTAATTCACCCCTCCACTTT.

The rearrangement uses TRBV3-1 (or the pseudogene TRBV3-2) and TRBJ2-1; 10 positions match TRBD1. Germline CDR1 is LGHDT and CDR2 is YNNKEL (reference sequence). V dropped 5 bases and J dropped 6; count of bases not matched to a gene: 7. There are 15 residues in the CDR3. CDR3 bases: TGTGCCAGCAGCACACATCGACAGGGGGCCAATGAGCAGTTCTTC. This gives the protein CASSTHRQGANEQFF.

The gene calls are TRBV15 and TRBJ1-4; TRBD1 is a possible D gene (5 bases). V was trimmed by 0 bases and J by 4 bases, leaving 9 bases between them. The CDR3 spans 15 residues. From germline, CDR1 is LNHNV and CDR2 YYDKDF (reference sequence). The chain's CDR3 is CATSREGLINEKLFF. The CDR3 DNA reads TGTGCCACCAGCAGAGAGGGACTGATTAATGAAAAACTGTTTTTT. Full variable domain (rest looked up from reference TRBV15 and TRBJ1-4): DAMVIQNPRYQVTQFGKPVTLSCSQTLNHNVMYWYQQKSSQAPKLLFHYYDKDFNNEADTPDNFQSRRPNTSFCFLDIRSPGLGDTAMYLCATSREGLINEKLFFGSGTQLSVL.

The chain is built from TRBV5-5 and TRBJ1-2; D unresolved. From germline, CDR1 is SGHKS and CDR2 YYEKEE (reference sequence). V was shortened by 0 bases and J by 0 bases, with 9 bases between the two germline ends. This CDR3 comprises 15 residues. For the CDR3, the DNA is TGTGCCAGCAGCTTGGCCGACGGAGCTAACTATGGCTACACCTTC. Translation gives CASSLADGANYGYTF.

This clone was detected a few times. J is TRBJ1-4 and V is TRBV30; the match to TRBD1 covers 8 bases. Trimming removed 5 bases from V and 8 bases from J; junction bases left unmatched: 10. CDR1 GTSNPN and CDR2 SVGIG come from the germline V gene (reference sequence). The CDR3 totals 14 residues. The CDR3 DNA reads as TGTGCCTGGTCCGGTAGTGACAGGGGAGAAAAACTGTTTTTT. Residues: CAWSGSDRGEKLFF.

The V and J genes are TRBV2 and TRBJ1-5; D remains ambiguous. The CDR3 is 12 residues long. Looked up from germline, CDR1 is SNHLY and CDR2 is FYNNEI. Deletions cut 1 base from V and 12 bases from J, with 10 bases between. CDR3 in amino acids: CASSEGERIQHF. Written as DNA, the CDR3 is TGTGCCAGCAGTGAAGGGGAGAGAATCCAGCATTTT.

This clone appeared once. J is TRBJ1-1 and V is TRBV4-1; 7 bases are a match to TRBD1. CDR1 MGHRA and CDR2 YSYEKL come from the germline V gene. The CDR3 loop spans 13 amino acids. J lost 5 bases, V lost 3 bases, and 3 bases had no gene match. The CDR3 DNA is TGCGCCAGCAGCCACAACAGGGGAACTGAAGCTTTCTTT. Its protein is CASSHNRGTEAFF.

The rearrangement joins TRBV28 to TRBJ1-5; D is unresolved. CDR1 and CDR2 from the germline V gene are MDHEN and SYDVKM. The CDR3 length is 12 residues. The V end was cut by 10 bases, the J end by 6 bases, with 13 bases between. CDR3 protein: CATRMAPQPQHF. The CDR3 nucleotides are TGTGCCACCCGTATGGCCCCTCAGCCCCAGCATTTT.

The chain carries TRBV13 and TRBJ2-1, with D unresolved. The germline V gene encodes CDR1 PRHDT and CDR2 FYEKMQ (reference sequence). V lost 5 bases and J lost 4, with 15 bases in between. The CDR3 runs to 15 residues. The CDR3 sequence: CASSPPDTVYNEQFF. The DNA of the CDR3 is TGTGCCAGCAGCCCACCCGATACGGTGTACAATGAGCAGTTCTTC. The full variable domain, in which reference TRBV13 and TRBJ2-1 provide the parts outside the CDR3, is AAGVIQSPRHLIKEKRETATLKCYPIPRHDTVYWYQQGPGQDPQFLISFYEKMQSDKGSIPDRFSAQQFSDYHSELNMSSLELGDSALYFCASSPPDTVYNEQFFGPGTRLTVL.